These 27 T cell receptor beta chains were sequenced from one sample in a study of CD8 T cells in Susac syndrome. Random hexamers were used to reverse transcribe an amount of 0.5 to 1 ug RNA. TCRdb re-called the immunoSEQ multiplex PCR reads through MiXCR, storing one row per CDR3 protein. The sample yields 110,000 or so distinct CDR3 sequences, 90% to 95% seen once. The specimen sequenced was CD4+ T cells from PBMCs. The receptors shown here come from a human donor in good health.

The rearrangement links TRBV27 to TRBJ1-5; 7 nucleotides line up with TRBD1. From germline, CDR1 is MNHEY and CDR2 SMNVEV (reference sequence). Trimming at V came to 5 bases and at J to 4 bases, leaving 5 bases not matched to a gene. The CDR3 is 14 residues long. DNA of the CDR3: TGTGCCAGCAGTGTCCAGGGGGGAAATCAGCCCCAGCATTTT. This codes for CASSVQGGNQPQHF.

This chain joins TRBV6-1 and TRBJ2-7, with 12 bases matching TRBD2. The trim removed 2 bases at V and 7 bases at J, leaving 9 bases unmatched. Per germline, CDR1 MNHNS and CDR2 SASEGT. The CDR3 runs to 16 residues. The CDR3 loop reads CASSEFGRLAGGEQYF. For the CDR3, the DNA is TGTGCCAGCAGTGAATTTGGTAGGCTAGCGGGAGGGGAGCAGTACTTC.

This clonotype was picked up a small number of times. The chain carries TRBV27 and TRBJ1-1, with a possible D match to TRBD1 (5 bases). Germline V gene data show CDR1 as MNHEY and CDR2 as SMNVEV (reference sequence). The CDR3 covers 13 residues. V was clipped by 0 bases and J by 4 bases, with 6 bases between them. CDR3 residues: CASSLSGGTEAFF. CDR3 sequence (DNA): TGTGCCAGCAGTTTATCGGGGGGCACTGAAGCTTTCTTT.

This sequence joins TRBV5-1 and TRBJ2-2; D is unclear. In germline, CDR1 is SGHRS, CDR2 YFSETQ. The V and J ends lost 1 base and 8 bases respectively, with 12 bases between them. The CDR3 spans 14 residues. In nucleotides, the CDR3 is TGCGCCAGCAGCTTGAGTGGCGGATCGGGGGAGCTGTTTTTT. Translating it yields CASSLSGGSGELFF.

This clonotype was recorded once. The CDR3 loop is CSARTGTETQYF. The DNA for the CDR3 is TGCAGTGCACGGACAGGGACGGAGACCCAGTACTTC. This chain links TRBV20-1 with TRBJ2-5, with 8 bases matching TRBD1. The trim removed 6 bases at V and 5 bases at J, leaving 5 bases unmatched. CDR3 length: 12 residues. Germline V gives CDR1 DFQATT, CDR2 SNEGSKA (reference sequence).

This clonotype was seen once. The chain recombines TRBV6-2 or TRBV6-3 with TRBJ2-7; D possibly corresponds to TRBD1 (5 bases). This CDR3 has 15 residues. Between the trimmed V and J ends, which lost 6 bases and 1 base, there was a span of 16 bases. Looked up from germline, CDR1 is MNHEY and CDR2 is SVGEGT. The CDR3 sequence: CASSPWAGRSYEQYF. The CDR3 DNA sequence: TGTGCCAGCAGCCCCTGGGCAGGGCGGTCCTACGAGCAGTACTTC.

V and J are TRBV19 and TRBJ2-1, with D tentatively TRBD1 or TRBD2 (5 bases each). V lost 3 bases to trimming and J lost 10 bases, with 16 bases between them. CDR1 LNHDA and CDR2 SQIVND come from the germline V gene (reference sequence). The CDR3 contains 14 residues. The CDR3 DNA follows: TGTGCCAGTAGTATCGGGTTCGGGGCTGAGGAGCAGTTCTTC. Residues: CASSIGFGAEEQFF.

The gene calls are TRBV2 and TRBJ2-5; 8 bases are shared with TRBD1. From germline, CDR1 is SNHLY and CDR2 FYNNEI. The J segment lost 1 base and the V segment lost 6 bases, leaving 4 bases of the junction unmatched. The CDR3 length is 14 residues. The CDR3 bases are TGTGCCAGCAGACTCCAGGGGGCCCAAGAGACCCAGTACTTC. This codes for CASRLQGAQETQYF.

V is TRBV15 and J is TRBJ1-4, with D unresolved. The V gene's germline CDR1 is LNHNV and CDR2 YYDKDF (reference sequence). CDR3 length: 13 amino acids. The V end was cut by 0 bases, the J end by 4 bases, with 3 bases between. The CDR3 DNA sequence: TGTGCCACCAGCAGAGAACATAATGAAAAACTGTTTTTT. Its translation is CATSREHNEKLFF.

This CDR3 is CSASRGGKETQYF. The CDR3 DNA sequence: TGCAGTGCTAGTCGTGGGGGTAAAGAGACCCAGTACTTC. This rearrangement joins TRBV20-1 to TRBJ2-5; D assignment may be TRBD1 or TRBD2 (5 bases each). The V gene's germline CDR1 is DFQATT and CDR2 SNEGSKA (reference sequence). The V end lost 3 bases, the J end lost 3 bases, and 11 bases lay between the germline ends. The CDR3 covers 13 residues.

CDR3 amino acids: CASGLFGTGELFF. Here the CDR3 DNA reads TGTGCCAGCGGGCTTTTCGGAACCGGGGAGCTGTTTTTT. The rearrangement joins TRBV2 to TRBJ2-2; no clear D. Trimming took off 8 bases at V and 5 bases at J, with 12 bases between the two ends. Germline-derived CDR1 and CDR2 are SNHLY and FYNNEI. CDR3 length equals 13 residues.

CDR3 loop: CASSSEQGPLDEQFF. The CDR3 bases are TGTGCCAGCAGCAGCGAACAGGGGCCTCTCGATGAGCAGTTCTTC. The rearrangement links TRBV7-9 to TRBJ2-1; 7 nucleotides agree with TRBD1. Germline CDR1 SEHNR, CDR2 FQNEAQ (reference sequence). V shed 5 bases, J shed 8 bases, and the junction held 12 bases outside the gene matches. This CDR3 contains 15 residues.

V usage is TRBV3-1 and J usage is TRBJ1-5; D gene unclear. Trimming pared 1 base from V and 4 bases from J, leaving 8 bases between. The CDR3 has 14 residues. Germline V gene lookup returns CDR1 LGHDT and CDR2 YNNKEL (reference sequence). This CDR3 is CASSQGLGNQPQHF. CDR3 DNA sequence: TGTGCCAGCAGCCAAGGGTTAGGAAATCAGCCCCAGCATTTT. Drawing the rest from reference TRBV3-1 and TRBJ1-5, the complete variable domain is DTAVSQTPKYLVTQMGNDKSIKCEQNLGHDTMYWYKQDSKKFLKIMFSYNNKELIINETVPNRFSPKSPDKAHLNLHINSLELGDSAVYFCASSQGLGNQPQHFGDGTRLSIL.

The rearrangement links TRBV20-1 to TRBJ2-2; TRBD1 might be the D (6 bases). This CDR3 comprises 15 residues. Germline loops: CDR1 DFQATT, CDR2 SNEGSKA (reference sequence). V was clipped by 0 bases and J by 6 bases, with 14 bases between them. CDR3 in amino acids: CSARDGTPSAGELFF. The DNA of the CDR3 is TGCAGTGCTAGAGATGGGACACCTTCGGCCGGGGAGCTGTTTTTT.

The J gene is TRBJ2-5, the V gene TRBV5-1, with 10 bases lining up with TRBD2. The germline V gene has CDR1 SGHRS and CDR2 YFSETQ. The CDR3 covers 17 residues. J lost 4 bases, V lost 4 bases, and 13 bases had no gene match. The CDR3 nucleotides are TGCGCCAGCAGCCGGGGCCCCCTAGCGGGAGTGGCAGAGACCCAGTACTTC. The encoded protein is CASSRGPLAGVAETQYF.

This chain uses TRBV28 with TRBJ1-2; 10 nucleotides line up with TRBD1. In germline, CDR1 is MDHEN, CDR2 SYDVKM. The CDR3 loop spans 12 amino acids. V lost 8 bases to trimming and J lost 5 bases; unmatched junction nucleotides: 2. The CDR3 sequence is CASLGQGYGYTF. For the CDR3, the DNA is TGTGCCAGCCTGGGACAGGGGTATGGCTACACCTTC.

The V gene is TRBV5-1, the J gene TRBJ2-1, with D possibly called TRBD1 or TRBD2 (6 bases each). Trimming removed 0 bases at V and 8 bases at J, with 15 bases between. The CDR3 is 15 amino acids. Germline values: CDR1 SGHRS, CDR2 YFSETQ. The CDR3 nucleotides read TGCGCCAGCAGCTTGGAGTTCGGGGGCTGGGATGAGCAGTTCTTC. Its translation: CASSLEFGGWDEQFF.

The chain has TRBV7-6 and TRBJ2-3, with D maybe TRBD2 (6 bases). This CDR3 has 14 amino acids. V lost 5 bases, J lost 6 bases, and 15 bases lay in between. Germline loops: CDR1 SGHVS, CDR2 FNYEAQ. The CDR3 nucleotides read TGTGCCAGCAGCCCCTGGGTCCGGGGGGATACGCAGTATTTT. Protein: CASSPWVRGDTQYF.

The J gene is TRBJ2-2, the V gene TRBV6-2 or TRBV6-3, with D unclear. Germline values: CDR1 MNHEY, CDR2 SVGEGT. The CDR3 is 15 amino acids. The V gene lost 6 bases and the J gene lost 4 bases, with 15 bases spanning the gap. The CDR3 DNA reads TGTGCCAGCAGATCCCGACCCGATAGCACCGGGGAGCTGTTTTTT. It is translated as CASRSRPDSTGELFF.

The chain joins TRBV29-1 to TRBJ2-5; weak D call: TRBD2 (6 bases). The CDR3 sequence is 14 residues long. V was trimmed by 4 bases and J by 2 bases, leaving 14 bases between them. In germline, CDR1 is SQVTM, CDR2 ANQGSEA. The CDR3 region has the DNA TGCAGCGTTGTCGCTAGCGCGACTCAAGAGACCCAGTACTTC. Translating gives CSVVASATQETQYF.

This chain links TRBV19 with TRBJ2-3; D is possibly TRBD1 or TRBD2 (5 bases each). The germline V and J ends were trimmed by 5 bases and 0 bases, with 18 bases remaining between them. The CDR3 totals 17 residues. Germline V CDR1 and CDR2: LNHDA, SQIVND (reference sequence). CDR3 coding DNA: TGTGCCAGTAGTCCCTCCGGGACCCCCTATAGCACAGATACGCAGTATTTT. This sequence encodes CASSPSGTPYSTDTQYF.

V and J are TRBV3-1 and TRBJ2-7; the match to TRBD2 covers 12 bases. The CDR3 totals 14 residues. V trimming: 5 bases; J trimming: 6 bases; junction bases outside the gene matches: 5. Per germline, CDR1 LGHDT and CDR2 YNNKEL (reference sequence). CDR3 residues: CASSRLAGDLEQYF. The CDR3 DNA reads as TGTGCCAGCAGCAGACTAGCGGGAGATCTCGAGCAGTACTTC.

As DNA, the CDR3 is TGTGCCAGCAGCGCAGGCTTTAACAGGGTGCGTTCACCCCTCCACTTT. It encodes CASSAGFNRVRSPLHF. V is TRBV9 and J is TRBJ1-6, with D possibly TRBD1 on 6 matching bases. V lost 3 bases and J lost 9, with 19 bases in between. Germline V gene sequence: CDR1 SGDLS, CDR2 YYNGEE. This CDR3 is 16 amino acids long.

The chain combines TRBV27 with TRBJ2-2; 9 bases are shared with TRBD2. J was trimmed by 4 bases and V by 6 bases; bases with no gene match: 9. The CDR3 runs 16 residues. From germline, CDR1 is MNHEY and CDR2 SMNVEV (reference sequence). The CDR3 protein is CASSTIAGVSTGELFF. The CDR3 nucleotides read TGTGCCAGCAGCACAATAGCGGGAGTGAGCACCGGGGAGCTGTTTTTT.

This clonotype has a handful of counts. This sequence joins TRBV6-2 or TRBV6-3 and TRBJ2-1; D is unresolved. CDR1 and CDR2 from the germline V gene are MNHEY and SVGEGT. Trimming took off 2 bases at V and 3 bases at J, with 5 bases between the two ends. This CDR3 is built from 13 residues. The DNA for the CDR3 is TGTGCCAGCAGTTACAAAATCTACAATGAGCAGTTCTTC. This codes for CASSYKIYNEQFF.

This chain uses TRBV9 with TRBJ2-5; unclear D gene. Per the germline V gene, CDR1 is SGDLS and CDR2 is YYNGEE. Trimming left V 0 bases short and J 3 bases short, with 6 bases between. The CDR3 sequence is 13 residues long. CDR3 sequence (DNA): TGTGCCAGCAGCGTAGAACCCAAAGAGACCCAGTACTTC. Its protein product is CASSVEPKETQYF.

The chain recombines TRBV7-9 with TRBJ2-7; no reliable D call. V lost 5 bases and J lost 3, with 8 bases in between. CDR3 length: 12 amino acids. The germline gives CDR1 SEHNR, CDR2 FQNEAQ (reference sequence). CDR3 sequence: CASSPPGYEQYF. The CDR3 DNA is TGTGCCAGCAGCCCCCCAGGCTACGAGCAGTACTTC.